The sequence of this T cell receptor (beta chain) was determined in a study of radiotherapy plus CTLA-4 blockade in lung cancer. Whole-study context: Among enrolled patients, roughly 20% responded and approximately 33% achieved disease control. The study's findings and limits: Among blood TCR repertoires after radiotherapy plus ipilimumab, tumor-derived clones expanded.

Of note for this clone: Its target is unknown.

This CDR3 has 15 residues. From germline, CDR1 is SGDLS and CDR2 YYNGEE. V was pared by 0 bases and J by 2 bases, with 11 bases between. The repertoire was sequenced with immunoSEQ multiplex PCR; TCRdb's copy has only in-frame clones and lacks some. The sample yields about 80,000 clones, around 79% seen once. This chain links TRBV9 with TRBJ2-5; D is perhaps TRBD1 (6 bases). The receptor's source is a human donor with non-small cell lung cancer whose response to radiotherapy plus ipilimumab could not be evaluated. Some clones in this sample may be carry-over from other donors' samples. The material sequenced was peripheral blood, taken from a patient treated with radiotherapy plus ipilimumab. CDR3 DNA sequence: TGTGCCAGCAGCGTAGATAGGACAGATCAAGAGACCCAGTACTTC. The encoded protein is CASSVDRTDQETQYF. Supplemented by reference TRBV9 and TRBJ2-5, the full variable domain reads DSGVTQTPKHLITATGQRVTLRCSPRSGDLSVYWYQQSLDQGLQFLIQYYNGEERAKGNILERFSAQQFPDLHSELNLSSLELGDSALYFCASSVDRTDQETQYFGPGTRLLVL.